The 27 T cell receptor beta chains reported below all come from one sample, sequenced in a study of blood T cell repertoires in COVID-19. The table came from immunoSEQ multiplex PCR; TCRdb's copy has only in-frame clones and leaves some out. This repertoire shows 50,000 to 65,000 clones, roughly four fifths found once; its top ten account for approximately 5.3%. The sample taken for sequencing was peripheral blood. All receptors derive from a woman in her fifties or sixties with acute or convalescent COVID-19.

The gene calls are TRBV29-1 and TRBJ1-2, with TRBD1 identical over 7 bases. The CDR3 loop spans 14 amino acids. The germline V gene encodes CDR1 SQVTM and CDR2 ANQGSEA. In DNA form, the CDR3 reads TGCTCCAGTCTCAGGACAGGACCTAACTATGGCTACACCTTC. As protein: CSSLRTGPNYGYTF.

On this clone: Different DNA sequences within this sample yield the same CDR3. In DNA form, the CDR3 reads TGTGCCAGCAGCTTAGATCGAGGTCAGCCCCAGCATTTT. Translation gives CASSLDRGQPQHF. The J gene is TRBJ1-5, the V gene TRBV11-2; D is ambiguous. CDR1 and CDR2 (germline): SGHAT, FQNNGV. This CDR3 region has 13 residues. Trimming took 0 bases from V and 6 from J, leaving 6 bases between them.

CDR3 nucleotide sequence: TGTGCCAGCTCACCACCGGCCGGGACAGGGGAGCAGTACTTC. Protein: CASSPPAGTGEQYF. The chain employs TRBV18 and TRBJ2-7; 9 nucleotides align to TRBD1. Germline V CDR1 and CDR2: KGHSH, LQKENI. Losses at the gene ends were 0 bases for V and 7 bases for J; bases not matched to a gene: 4. This CDR3 is 14 amino acids long.

This chain connects TRBV3-1 (or the pseudogene TRBV3-2) to TRBJ2-7; D possibly corresponds to TRBD2 (5 bases). Germline CDR1 reads LGHDT; CDR2 reads YNNKEL (reference sequence). Trimming left V 3 bases short and J 6 bases short, with 15 bases between. The CDR3 covers 14 residues. The CDR3 protein is CASSHSREPREQYF. CDR3 coding DNA: TGTGCCAGCAGCCATTCCCGGGAACCACGCGAGCAGTACTTC.

This clone came up a few times. V usage is TRBV28 and J usage is TRBJ1-2; D not resolved. Germline V lookup: CDR1 MDHEN, CDR2 SYDVKM. The CDR3 totals 12 residues. The V gene lost 8 bases and the J gene lost 4 bases, with 11 bases spanning the gap. The CDR3 spells CASYGGLYGYTF. The CDR3 DNA reads as TGTGCCAGCTATGGCGGACTCTATGGCTACACCTTC.

This clone has only a few counts. The chain joins TRBV9 to TRBJ1-4; 9 nucleotides line up with TRBD1. Germline CDR1 and CDR2: SGDLS and YYNGEE. There are 15 residues in the CDR3. Unmatched junction bases numbered 11, after V lost 4 bases and J lost 10 bases. The CDR3 coding sequence is TGTGCCAGCAGCCCGAAGGGGACAGGGACATCAAAACTGTTTTTT. This encodes CASSPKGTGTSKLFF.

The chain carries TRBV7-2 and TRBJ1-3; tentatively, D is TRBD1 (6 bases). The length of the CDR3 is 15 residues. Germline V gene data show CDR1 as SGHTA and CDR2 as FQGNSA. Trimming cost V 4 bases and J 3 bases, with 13 bases left between them. Here the CDR3 DNA reads TGTGCCAGCAGCTACCAGGGGAAAAGTGGAAACACCATATATTTT. It encodes CASSYQGKSGNTIYF.

This chain connects TRBV24-1 to TRBJ2-3; TRBD2 aligns across 10 bases. V was pared by 7 bases and J by 3 bases, with 3 bases of the junction left unmatched. CDR1 is KGHDR, CDR2 SFDVKD, per germline. The CDR3 has 14 amino acids. The DNA of the CDR3 is TGTGCCACCAGCAGCGGGGGGGGGACAGATACGCAGTATTTT. As protein: CATSSGGGTDTQYF.

The J gene is TRBJ1-2, the V gene TRBV20-1; D unresolved. The CDR3 consists of 11 residues. V was shortened by 4 bases and J by 4 bases, with 7 bases between the two germline ends. Germline assignment: CDR1 DFQATT and CDR2 SNEGSKA (reference sequence). CDR3 sequence: CSATTSYGYTF. CDR3 nucleotide sequence: TGCAGTGCTACGACAAGCTATGGCTACACCTTC.

DNA for the CDR3: TGCAGCGCGGAAGGACAGAGACAGGGAAAACTGTTTTTT. The encoded protein is CSAEGQRQGKLFF. This chain links TRBV29-1 with TRBJ1-4; TRBD1 matches at 7 bases. The germline V gene encodes CDR1 SQVTM and CDR2 ANQGSEA. This CDR3 spans 13 amino acids. V lost 7 bases, J lost 10 bases, and 12 bases stayed unmatched.

The DNA of the CDR3 is TGTGCCACCAGTGATTGGGGGGGGGCAGCGAACACCGGGGAGCTGTTTTTT. Translation: CATSDWGGAANTGELFF. The chain employs TRBV24-1 and TRBJ2-2, with D possibly matching TRBD2 (7 bases). The V gene's germline CDR1 is KGHDR and CDR2 SFDVKD. This CDR3 region has 17 residues. V lost 2 bases and J 0 bases, leaving 12 bases between the germline ends.

V is TRBV5-4 and J is TRBJ2-1; 12 bases are shared with TRBD2. The V and J ends lost 2 bases and 10 bases, in that order; junction bases with no gene match: 7. The germline V gene encodes CDR1 SGHNT and CDR2 YYREEE (reference sequence). This CDR3 is 15 amino acids long. The CDR3 loop reads CASSLRTSGDDEQFF. CDR3 sequence (DNA): TGTGCCAGCAGCTTACGGACTAGCGGGGACGACGAGCAGTTCTTC.

The gene calls are TRBV21-1 and TRBJ1-5. TRBV21-1 is a pseudogene segment. The CDR3 sequence is 19 residues long. CDR3 sequence (DNA): TGTGCCAGCAGCAATAGAGGGATTACCCGCCCCGATAGCAATCAGCCCCAGCATTTT. Translation gives CASSNRGITRPDSNQPQHF.

The rearrangement uses TRBV6-5 and TRBJ1-1; D is unresolved. The V end was cut by 2 bases, the J end by 1 base, with 11 bases between. The CDR3 covers 15 residues. Germline values: CDR1 MNHEY, CDR2 SVGAGI. The CDR3: CASSYNRKGNTEAFF. In nucleotides, the CDR3 is TGTGCCAGCAGTTACAACAGAAAAGGGAACACTGAAGCTTTCTTT.

The genes are TRBV3-1 (or the pseudogene TRBV3-2) and TRBJ2-7; D is unresolved. CDR1 is LGHDT and CDR2 is YNNKEL in the germline V gene (reference sequence). Trimming pared 4 bases from V and 2 bases from J, leaving 12 bases between. CDR3 length equals 14 residues. DNA for the CDR3: TGTGCCAGCAGCCCCAGATGGGCCGCCTACGAGCAGTACTTC. It encodes CASSPRWAAYEQYF.

The chain joins TRBV18 to TRBJ1-3; TRBD1 matches 7 bases. Germline lookup yields CDR1 KGHSH and CDR2 LQKENI. The CDR3 has 14 residues. V was pared by 3 bases and J by 2 bases, with 1 base of the junction left unmatched. CDR3 bases: TGTGCCAGCTCACCTGGGACAGCTGGAAACACCATATATTTT. It encodes CASSPGTAGNTIYF.

This chain uses TRBV3-1 (or the pseudogene TRBV3-2) with TRBJ1-1; TRBD1 is a possible D gene (5 bases). The CDR3 contains 11 residues. The V and J ends lost 10 bases and 4 bases respectively, with 10 bases between them. The germline V gene encodes CDR1 LGHDT and CDR2 YNNKEL (reference sequence). CDR3 nucleotides: TGTGCCATTCAGACAGCCACTGAAGCTTTCTTT. Translation gives CAIQTATEAFF.

The genes are TRBV3-1 (or the pseudogene TRBV3-2) and TRBJ2-2; perhaps TRBD2 as D (7 bases). The ends were cut back, 4 bases at V and 7 bases at J, with 16 bases in the middle. Germline CDR1 and CDR2: LGHDT and YNNKEL (reference sequence). The CDR3 extends over 15 amino acids. CDR3 protein: CASSRRGAKVGELFF. The CDR3 DNA reads TGTGCCAGCAGCCGTCGGGGGGCCAAGGTCGGGGAGCTGTTTTTT.

This clone showed up just once. The chain has TRBV7-6 and TRBJ1-4; 8 positions agree with TRBD1. V trimming: 5 bases; J trimming: 0 bases; junction bases outside the gene matches: 8. This CDR3 contains 17 residues. Germline-derived CDR1 and CDR2 are SGHVS and FNYEAQ. The CDR3 region is CASSRGQADATNEKLFF. The CDR3 nucleotides are TGTGCCAGCAGCCGGGGACAGGCGGATGCAACTAATGAAAAACTGTTTTTT.

The J gene is TRBJ1-3, the V gene TRBV27; weak D call: TRBD1 (5 bases). Germline V lookup: CDR1 MNHEY, CDR2 SMNVEV (reference sequence). V gave up 5 bases and J gave up 0 bases, with 17 bases separating them. The CDR3 sequence is 17 residues long. In DNA, the CDR3 is TGTGCCAGCAGTGAGTCGACAGCGTCCAGCTCTGGAAACACCATATATTTT. Translation: CASSESTASSSGNTIYF.

In this sample, this clone turned up once. The chain has TRBV5-4 and TRBJ2-5, with TRBD2 as a possible D gene (6 bases). CDR3 length: 16 amino acids. Germline CDR1 SGHNT, CDR2 YYREEE (reference sequence). Deletions cut 0 bases from V and 4 bases from J, with 16 bases between. The CDR3 region is CASSLVTGVGGETQYF. The CDR3 nucleotides read TGTGCCAGCAGCTTGGTTACGGGAGTTGGGGGAGAGACCCAGTACTTC.

The chain's CDR3 is CASNGQGRGEQYF. CDR3 sequence (DNA): TGTGCCAGCAACGGACAGGGGCGAGGCGAGCAGTACTTC. The chain joins TRBV2 to TRBJ2-7, with 9 positions matching TRBD1. Germline trimming cut 7 bases from V and 6 bases from J; bases unmatched to any gene: 7. Germline V gene sequence: CDR1 SNHLY, CDR2 FYNNEI. This CDR3 has 13 amino acids.

The chain employs TRBV5-1 and TRBJ1-1, with 8 nucleotides matching TRBD1. The CDR3 extends over 15 amino acids. Germline V gives CDR1 SGHRS, CDR2 YFSETQ. The ends lost 3 bases at V and 4 bases at J; junction bases unmatched: 8. The CDR3, as DNA: TGCGCCAGCAGCTATTCGACAGGGGAAGGCACTGAAGCTTTCTTT. Translated: CASSYSTGEGTEAFF.

The CDR3 coding sequence is TGCGCCAGCAGCTGGACCGGGACAGGGGGCAATGAGCAGTTCTTC. This translates into CASSWTGTGGNEQFF. The rearrangement links TRBV5-1 to TRBJ2-1; 11 bases match TRBD1. This CDR3 has 15 residues. Germline trimming cut 3 bases from V and 6 bases from J; bases unmatched to any gene: 5. CDR1 SGHRS and CDR2 YFSETQ come from the germline V gene.

V gene TRBV11-2 combines with J gene TRBJ2-7; D is ambiguous. CDR3 length: 13 residues. Germline V gives CDR1 SGHAT, CDR2 FQNNGV. V was cut by 5 bases and J by 4 bases, with 12 bases left in between. The CDR3 here is CASSPVNGYEQYF. For the CDR3, the DNA is TGTGCCAGCAGCCCCGTTAACGGTTACGAGCAGTACTTC.

This chain connects TRBV5-6 to TRBJ1-1; TRBD1 is a possible D gene (5 bases). V shed 3 bases and J shed 7 bases, with 13 bases lying between them. Germline V lookup: CDR1 SGHDT, CDR2 YYEEEE. This CDR3 is built from 13 residues. CDR3 DNA sequence: TGTGCCAGCAGCTCTATTACAGGTGGTGAAGCTTTCTTT. The encoded protein is CASSSITGGEAFF. The full variable domain, completed using reference TRBV5-6 and TRBJ1-1, is DAGVTQSPTHLIKTRGQQVTLRCSPKSGHDTVSWYQQALGQGPQFIFQYYEEEERQRGNFPDRFSGHQFPNYSSELNVNALLLGDSALYLCASSSITGGEAFFGQGTRLTVV.

The rearrangement links TRBV7-2 to TRBJ2-7, with TRBD2 matching over 7 bases. CDR1 SGHTA and CDR2 FQGNSA come from the germline V gene. This CDR3 is 13 amino acids long. The J segment lost 0 bases and the V segment lost 5 bases, leaving 1 base of the junction unmatched. The CDR3 loop reads CASSRTSSYEQYF. The CDR3 nucleotides read TGTGCCAGCAGCCGGACTAGCTCCTACGAGCAGTACTTC.